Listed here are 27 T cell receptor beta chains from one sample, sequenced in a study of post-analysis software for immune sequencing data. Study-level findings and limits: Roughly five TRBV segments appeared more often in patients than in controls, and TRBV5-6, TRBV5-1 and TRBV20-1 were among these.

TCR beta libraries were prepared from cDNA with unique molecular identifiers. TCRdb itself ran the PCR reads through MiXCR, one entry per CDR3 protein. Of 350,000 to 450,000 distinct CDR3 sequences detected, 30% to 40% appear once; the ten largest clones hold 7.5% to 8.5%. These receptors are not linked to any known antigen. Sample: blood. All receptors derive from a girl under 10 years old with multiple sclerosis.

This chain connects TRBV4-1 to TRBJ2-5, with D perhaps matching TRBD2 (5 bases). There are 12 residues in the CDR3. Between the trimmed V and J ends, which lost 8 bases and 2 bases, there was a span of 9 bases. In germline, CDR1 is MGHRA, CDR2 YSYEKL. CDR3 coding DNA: TGCGCCAGCGTAGGACTTCAAGAGACCCAGTACTTC. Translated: CASVGLQETQYF.

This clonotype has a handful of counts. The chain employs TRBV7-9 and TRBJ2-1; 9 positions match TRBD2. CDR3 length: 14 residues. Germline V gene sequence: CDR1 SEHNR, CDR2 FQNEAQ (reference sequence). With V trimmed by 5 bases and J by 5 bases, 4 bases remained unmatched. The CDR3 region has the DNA TGTGCCAGCAGCCGAGCGGGAGGAAACAATGAGCAGTTCTTC. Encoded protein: CASSRAGGNNEQFF. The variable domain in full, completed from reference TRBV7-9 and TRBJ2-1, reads DTGVSQNPRHKITKRGQNVTFRCDPISEHNRLYWYRQTLGQGPEFLTYFQNEAQLEKSRLLSDRFSAERPKGSFSTLEIQRTEQGDSAMYLCASSRAGGNNEQFFGPGTRLTVL.

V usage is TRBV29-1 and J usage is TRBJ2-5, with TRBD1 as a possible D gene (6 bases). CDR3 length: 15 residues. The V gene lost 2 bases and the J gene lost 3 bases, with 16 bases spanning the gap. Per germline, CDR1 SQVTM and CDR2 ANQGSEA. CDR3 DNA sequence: TGCAGCGTTGAATTGGCGGCAGGGGAAGAAGAGACCCAGTACTTC. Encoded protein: CSVELAAGEEETQYF.

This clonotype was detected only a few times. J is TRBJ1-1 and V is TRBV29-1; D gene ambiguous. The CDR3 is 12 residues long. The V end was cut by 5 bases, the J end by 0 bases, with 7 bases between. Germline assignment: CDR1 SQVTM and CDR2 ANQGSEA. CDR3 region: CSVRSVNTEAFF. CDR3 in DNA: TGCAGCGTTCGATCAGTGAACACTGAAGCTTTCTTT.

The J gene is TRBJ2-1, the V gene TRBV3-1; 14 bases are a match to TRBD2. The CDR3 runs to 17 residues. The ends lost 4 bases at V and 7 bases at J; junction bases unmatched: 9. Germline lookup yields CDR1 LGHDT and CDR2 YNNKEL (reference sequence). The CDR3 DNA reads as TGTGCCAGCAGCCCACGACTAGCGGGGGGGTTTTATAATGAGCAGTTCTTC. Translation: CASSPRLAGGFYNEQFF.

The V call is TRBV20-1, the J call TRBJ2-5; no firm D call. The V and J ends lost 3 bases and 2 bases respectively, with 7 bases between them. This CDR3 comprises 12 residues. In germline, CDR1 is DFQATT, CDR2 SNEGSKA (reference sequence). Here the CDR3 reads CSASISQETQYF. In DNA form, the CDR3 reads TGCAGTGCTAGTATCTCACAAGAGACCCAGTACTTC.

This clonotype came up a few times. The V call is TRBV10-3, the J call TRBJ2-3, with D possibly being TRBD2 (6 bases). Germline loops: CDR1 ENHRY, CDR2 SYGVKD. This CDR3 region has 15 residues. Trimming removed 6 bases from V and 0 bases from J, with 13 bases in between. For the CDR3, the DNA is TGTGCCATCAGCCTTAGCGGTACTAGCACAGATACGCAGTATTTT. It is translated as CAISLSGTSTDTQYF.

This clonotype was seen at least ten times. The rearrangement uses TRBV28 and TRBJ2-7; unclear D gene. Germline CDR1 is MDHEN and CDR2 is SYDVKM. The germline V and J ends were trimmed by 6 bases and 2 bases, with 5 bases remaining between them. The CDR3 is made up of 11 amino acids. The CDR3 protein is CASSTPYEQYF. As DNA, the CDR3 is TGTGCCAGCAGCACTCCCTACGAGCAGTACTTC.

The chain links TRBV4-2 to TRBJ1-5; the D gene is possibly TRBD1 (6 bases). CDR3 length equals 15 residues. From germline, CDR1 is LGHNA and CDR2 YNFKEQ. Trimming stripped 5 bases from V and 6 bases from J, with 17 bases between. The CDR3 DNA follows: TGTGCCAGCAGCTCATCGGGGGCGCACGGTCAGCCCCAGCATTTT. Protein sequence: CASSSSGAHGQPQHF.

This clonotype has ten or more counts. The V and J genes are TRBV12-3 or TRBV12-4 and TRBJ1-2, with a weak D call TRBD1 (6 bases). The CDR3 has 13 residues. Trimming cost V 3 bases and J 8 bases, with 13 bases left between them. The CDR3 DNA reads TGTGCCAGCAGTTTTCGGCAGGGGCGGGGCTACACCTTC. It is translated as CASSFRQGRGYTF.

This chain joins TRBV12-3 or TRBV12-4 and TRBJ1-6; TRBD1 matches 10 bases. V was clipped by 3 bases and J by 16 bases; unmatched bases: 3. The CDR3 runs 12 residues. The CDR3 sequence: CASSFDRGQLHF. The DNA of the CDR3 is TGTGCCAGCAGTTTCGACAGGGGGCAGCTCCACTTT.

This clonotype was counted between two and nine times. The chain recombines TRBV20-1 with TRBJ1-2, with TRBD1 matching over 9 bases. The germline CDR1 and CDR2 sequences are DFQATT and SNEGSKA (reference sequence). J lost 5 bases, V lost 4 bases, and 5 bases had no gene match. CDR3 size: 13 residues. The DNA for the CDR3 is TGCAGTGCTAACCTCGACAGGGGGTATGGCTACACCTTC. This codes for CSANLDRGYGYTF.

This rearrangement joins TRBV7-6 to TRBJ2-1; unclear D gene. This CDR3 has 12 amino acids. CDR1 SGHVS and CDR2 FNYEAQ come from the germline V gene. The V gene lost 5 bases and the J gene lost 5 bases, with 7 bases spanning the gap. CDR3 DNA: TGTGCCAGCAGCGGTGAGGACAATGAGCAGTTCTTC. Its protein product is CASSGEDNEQFF.

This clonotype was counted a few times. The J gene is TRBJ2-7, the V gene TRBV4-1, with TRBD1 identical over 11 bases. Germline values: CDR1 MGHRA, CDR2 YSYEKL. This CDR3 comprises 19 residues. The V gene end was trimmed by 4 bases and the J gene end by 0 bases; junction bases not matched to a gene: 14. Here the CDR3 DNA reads TGCGCCAGCAGCCGCTTGGACAGGGGGCGTCCCCTACTCTCCTACGAGCAGTACTTC. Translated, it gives CASSRLDRGRPLLSYEQYF.

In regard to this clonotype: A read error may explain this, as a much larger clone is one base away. The CDR3 DNA follows: TGTGCCATCAGTGATATGCCTTGGGAGCAGTACTTC. Translating it yields CAISDMPWEQYF. The V and J genes are TRBV10-3 and TRBJ2-5; D possibly corresponds to TRBD2 (5 bases). CDR1 is ENHRY, CDR2 SYGVKD, per germline. The CDR3 is 12 amino acids. Trimming stripped 3 bases from V and 11 bases from J, with 13 bases between.

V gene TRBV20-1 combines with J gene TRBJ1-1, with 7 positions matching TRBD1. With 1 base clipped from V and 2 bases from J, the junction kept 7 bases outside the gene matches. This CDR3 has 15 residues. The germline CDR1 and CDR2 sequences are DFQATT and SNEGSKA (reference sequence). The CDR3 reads CSARVPGQQNTEAFF. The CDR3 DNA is TGCAGTGCTAGAGTGCCGGGACAGCAAAACACTGAAGCTTTCTTT.

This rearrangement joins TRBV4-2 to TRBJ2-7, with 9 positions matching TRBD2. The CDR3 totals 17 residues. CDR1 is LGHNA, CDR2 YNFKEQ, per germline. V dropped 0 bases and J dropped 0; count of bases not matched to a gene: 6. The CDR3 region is CASSQESGRFNSYEQYF. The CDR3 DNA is TGTGCCAGCAGCCAAGAAAGCGGGAGGTTCAACTCCTACGAGCAGTACTTC.

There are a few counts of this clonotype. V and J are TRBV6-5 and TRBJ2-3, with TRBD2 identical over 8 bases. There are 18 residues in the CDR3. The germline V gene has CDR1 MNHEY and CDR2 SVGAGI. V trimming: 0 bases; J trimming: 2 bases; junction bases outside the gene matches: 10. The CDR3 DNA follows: TGTGCCAGCAGTTACTCGATTAGGCTAGCGGGTAACACAGATACGCAGTATTTT. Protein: CASSYSIRLAGNTDTQYF.

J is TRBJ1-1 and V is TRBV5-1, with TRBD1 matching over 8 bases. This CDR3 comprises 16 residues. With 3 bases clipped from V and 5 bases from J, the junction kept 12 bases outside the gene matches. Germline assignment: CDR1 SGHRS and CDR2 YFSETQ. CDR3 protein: CASSSQGAAGRTEAFF. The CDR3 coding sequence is TGCGCCAGCAGCTCGCAGGGGGCTGCTGGGAGGACTGAAGCTTTCTTT.

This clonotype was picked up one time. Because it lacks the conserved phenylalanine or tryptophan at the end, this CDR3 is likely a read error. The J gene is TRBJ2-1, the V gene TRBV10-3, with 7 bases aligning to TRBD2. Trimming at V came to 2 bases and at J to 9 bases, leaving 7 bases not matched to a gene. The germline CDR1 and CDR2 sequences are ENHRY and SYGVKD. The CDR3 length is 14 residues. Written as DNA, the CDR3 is TGTGCCATCAGTGAGCTACCCCCGGGAGGTGAGCAGTTCTGC. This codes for CAISELPPGGEQFC.

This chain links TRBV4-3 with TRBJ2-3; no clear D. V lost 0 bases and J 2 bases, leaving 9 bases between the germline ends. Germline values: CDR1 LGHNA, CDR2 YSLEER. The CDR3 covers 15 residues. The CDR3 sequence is CASSQDGTFTDTQYF. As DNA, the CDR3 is TGCGCCAGCAGCCAAGATGGCACTTTCACAGATACGCAGTATTTT.

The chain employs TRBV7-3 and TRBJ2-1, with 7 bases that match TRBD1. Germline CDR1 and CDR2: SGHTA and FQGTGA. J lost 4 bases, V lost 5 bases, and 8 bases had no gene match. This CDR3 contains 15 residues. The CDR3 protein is CASSRDGTEYNEQFF. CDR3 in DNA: TGTGCCAGCAGCCGAGACGGGACAGAATACAATGAGCAGTTCTTC.

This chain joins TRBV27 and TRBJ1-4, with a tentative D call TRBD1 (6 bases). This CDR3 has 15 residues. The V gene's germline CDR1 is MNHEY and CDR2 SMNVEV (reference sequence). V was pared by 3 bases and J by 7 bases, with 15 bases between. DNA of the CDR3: TGTGCCAGCAGTTTCCTGACAGGTCGCGGTGAAAAACTGTTTTTT. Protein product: CASSFLTGRGEKLFF.

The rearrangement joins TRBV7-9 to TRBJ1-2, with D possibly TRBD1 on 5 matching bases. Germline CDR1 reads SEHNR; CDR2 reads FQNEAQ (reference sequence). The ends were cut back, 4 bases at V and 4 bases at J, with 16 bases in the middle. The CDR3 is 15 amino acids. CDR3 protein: CASSSPQGLRYGYTF. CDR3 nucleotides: TGTGCCAGCAGCTCCCCTCAGGGTTTGCGCTATGGCTACACCTTC. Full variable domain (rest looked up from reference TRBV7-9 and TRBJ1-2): DTGVSQNPRHKITKRGQNVTFRCDPISEHNRLYWYRQTLGQGPEFLTYFQNEAQLEKSRLLSDRFSAERPKGSFSTLEIQRTEQGDSAMYLCASSSPQGLRYGYTFGSGTRLTVV.

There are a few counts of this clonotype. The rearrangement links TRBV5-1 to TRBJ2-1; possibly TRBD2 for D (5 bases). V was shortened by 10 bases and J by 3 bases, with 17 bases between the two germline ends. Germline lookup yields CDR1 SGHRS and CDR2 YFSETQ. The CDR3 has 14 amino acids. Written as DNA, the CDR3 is TGCGCCTCATCGTGGAGCGGAGGCTACAATGAGCAGTTCTTC. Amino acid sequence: CASSWSGGYNEQFF.

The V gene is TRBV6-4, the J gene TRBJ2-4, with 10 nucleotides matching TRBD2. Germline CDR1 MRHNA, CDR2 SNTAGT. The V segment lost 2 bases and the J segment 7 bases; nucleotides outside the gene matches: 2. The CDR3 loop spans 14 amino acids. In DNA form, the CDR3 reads TGTGCCAGCAGTGACGCTAGCGGGAGTAACATTCAGTACTTC. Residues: CASSDASGSNIQYF.

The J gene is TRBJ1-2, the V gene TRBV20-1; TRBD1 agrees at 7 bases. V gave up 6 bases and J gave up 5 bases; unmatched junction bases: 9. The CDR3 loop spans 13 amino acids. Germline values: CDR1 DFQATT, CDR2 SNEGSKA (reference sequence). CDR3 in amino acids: CSAGRQGGYGYTF. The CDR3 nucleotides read TGCAGTGCGGGCCGACAGGGAGGTTATGGCTACACCTTC.